The rows below give T cell receptor beta chains drawn from one sample of a study of T cells in Graves' hyperthyroidism and ophthalmopathy. TCRdb re-analysed the multiplex PCR reads in MiXCR, keeping a single row per CDR3 protein. The sample shows 450,000 to 650,000 distinct CDR3 sequences, around 20% of them seen only once. Sequencing was done on a sample of blood. These receptors were collected from a man younger than 35 with Graves' hyperthyroidism. The CDR3 runs from the conserved cysteine through the conserved F or W. D genes are given only for firm matches. Clone size, where shown, is once, few, many, or a class for clones that have expanded.

cdr3_aa	cdr3_nt	clone_size	cdr3_length	d_call	v_call	j_call
CASSYSGGGSTDF	TGTGCCAGCAGTTACAGTGGCGGCGGGTCGACGGACTTC	-	13	-	TRBV6-5	TRBJ2-7
CASSLAVGGMDTEAFF	TGCGCCAGCAGCTTGGCCGTCGGGGGCATGGACACTGAAGCTTTCTTT	-	16	-	TRBV5-1	TRBJ1-1
CASSEILGAFF	TGTGCCAGCAGTGAGATACTGGGGGCTTTCTTT	many	11	-	TRBV2	TRBJ1-1
CASSLGPLSRETQYF	TGTGCCAGCAGCCTCGGCCCCCTCTCGAGGGAGACCCAGTACTTC	many	15	-	TRBV2	TRBJ2-5
CASSGSPTGTGISYEQYF	TGCGCCAGCAGCGGATCACCCACCGGGACAGGGATCTCCTACGAGCAGTACTTC	few	18	TRBD1	TRBV5-1	TRBJ2-7
CASSYSRTGGAAEAFF	TGTGCCAGCAGTTACTCACGGACAGGGGGCGCGGCTGAAGCTTTCTTT	many	16	TRBD1	TRBV6-2/TRBV6-3	TRBJ1-1
CASSAKQTNSNQPQHF	TGTGCCAGCAGTGCTAAACAGACCAATAGCAATCAGCCCCAGCATTTT	many	16	-	TRBV28	TRBJ1-5
CASNSGTGVSDGYTF	TGTGCCAGCAACTCCGGGACAGGGGTTTCGGATGGCTACACCTTC	-	15	TRBD1	TRBV7-9	TRBJ1-2
CASSLKQGANTEAFF	TGTGCCAGCAGCTTAAAACAGGGGGCGAACACTGAAGCTTTCTTT	-	15	TRBD1	TRBV7-9	TRBJ1-1
CASSLKTRQSAGQYF	TGTGCCAGCAGTTTAAAGACCCGCCAGTCTGCGGGGCAGTACTTC	many	15	-	TRBV12-3/TRBV12-4	TRBJ2-7
CASSLTGGFNQPQHF	TGTGCCAGCAGTCTCACAGGGGGTTTCAATCAGCCCCAGCATTTT	many	15	TRBD1	TRBV12-3/TRBV12-4	TRBJ1-5
CSARDRGTARNEKLFF	TGCAGTGCTAGAGATCGGGGGACAGCCCGTAATGAAAAACTGTTTTTT	-	16	TRBD1	TRBV20-1	TRBJ1-4
CASSYSNAGWNTEAFF	TGTGCCAGCAGTTACTCGAACGCGGGTTGGAACACTGAAGCTTTCTTT	-	16	-	TRBV6-5	TRBJ1-1
CASSLAGTGYGNTIYF	TGCGCCAGCAGCTTGGCCGGCACAGGGTATGGAAACACCATATATTTT	few	16	-	TRBV5-1	TRBJ1-3
CARLTRGGNDGYTF	TGTGCCAGGCTCACTCGGGGGGGCAACGATGGCTACACCTTC	-	14	-	TRBV2	TRBJ1-2
CASSPGLAGYNEQFF	TGTGCCAGCTCGCCGGGACTAGCGGGGTACAATGAGCAGTTCTTC	few	15	TRBD2	TRBV2	TRBJ2-1
CAWSTPSQQSGELFF	TGTGCCTGGAGTACCCCTAGCCAGCAGTCCGGGGAGCTGTTTTTT	many	15	-	TRBV30	TRBJ2-2
CASSSGFEPQHF	TGTGCCAGCAGTTCGGGATTTGAGCCCCAGCATTTT	many	12	-	TRBV28	TRBJ1-5
CASSPSGTEVYTEAFF	TGTGCCAGTAGCCCCTCCGGGACAGAGGTGTACACTGAAGCTTTCTTT	many	16	TRBD1	TRBV19	TRBJ1-1
CASRTPGAAFF	TGTGCCAGCCGTACCCCGGGGGCCGCTTTCTTT	-	11	-	TRBV6-1	TRBJ1-1
CASSEGPGASYEQYF	TGTGCCAGCAGTGAAGGTCCGGGGGCCTCCTACGAGCAGTACTTC	many	15	-	TRBV6-1	TRBJ2-7
CASSYEANYEQYF	TGTGCCAGCAGTTATGAGGCTAACTACGAGCAGTACTTC	-	13	-	TRBV6-2/TRBV6-3	TRBJ2-7
CASSLRRQGDQPQHF	TGTGCCAGCAGCTTACGAAGGCAGGGGGATCAGCCCCAGCATTTT	-	15	TRBD1	TRBV5-6	TRBJ1-5
CASSLLPGASGQHF	TGTGCCAGCAGCTTATTACCCGGGGCCAGCGGGCAGCATTTT	-	14	-	TRBV7-9	TRBJ1-5
CASSSRGRGSTEAFF	TGCGCCAGCAGCTCCAGGGGCAGGGGATCAACTGAAGCTTTCTTT	few	15	-	TRBV5-1	TRBJ1-1
CASSFDRGSSYTF	TGTGCCAGCAGTTTCGACAGGGGTTCTAGCTACACCTTC	many	13	TRBD1	TRBV6-5	TRBJ1-2
CASSPRTAESPQHF	TGTGCCAGCAGTCCCCGGACCGCGGAATCGCCCCAGCATTTT	many	14	-	TRBV6-2/TRBV6-3	TRBJ1-5
CASSLDLGAHQPQHF	TGTGCCAGCAGCTTAGATCTGGGGGCTCATCAGCCCCAGCATTTT	-	15	-	TRBV11-2	TRBJ1-5
CASSYATGGEDGYTF	TGTGCCAGCAGCTACGCGACAGGGGGCGAAGATGGCTACACCTTC	many	15	TRBD1	TRBV7-9	TRBJ1-2
CASSYSTGNSGNTIYF	TGTGCCAGCAGTTACTCGACAGGGAACTCTGGAAACACCATATATTTT	few	16	TRBD1	TRBV6-5	TRBJ1-3
CATSREALGNSGNTIYF	TGTGCCACCAGCAGAGAGGCTCTGGGGAACTCTGGAAACACCATATATTTT	many	17	-	TRBV15	TRBJ1-3
CSATKPGQKDGYTF	TGCAGTGCGACCAAACCGGGACAGAAGGATGGCTACACCTTC	many	14	TRBD1	TRBV20-1	TRBJ1-2
CASGLSLSYEQYF	TGTGCTAGTGGTTTGTCGCTGTCCTACGAGCAGTACTTC	many	13	-	TRBV12-5	TRBJ2-7
CSARVQGVEAFF	TGCAGTGCTAGGGTACAGGGAGTCGAAGCTTTCTTT	many	12	-	TRBV20-1	TRBJ1-1
CSVGAGGSSYEQYF	TGCAGCGTTGGAGCAGGGGGTAGCTCCTACGAGCAGTACTTC	many	14	TRBD1	TRBV29-1	TRBJ2-7
CASSDGNSYEQYF	TGTGCCAGCAGTGACGGAAACTCCTACGAGCAGTACTTC	-	13	-	TRBV12-3/TRBV12-4	TRBJ2-7
CASSQAGTVEAFF	TGTGCCAGCAGCCAAGCAGGCACGGTTGAAGCTTTCTTT	-	13	-	TRBV3-1	TRBJ1-1